A single TCR beta chain is shown here with its context. The target antigen is unknown. Mismatch with germline at one junction end may stem from a read error. The data stem from a study of tumor-infiltrating lymphocytes in primary liver carcinoma. Whole-study results and caveats: Between tumor regions, pairs overlapped more than tumor-adjacent and tumor-blood pairs did. Found in all five tumor regions were only about 7-24% of top clones.

Co-extracting RNA and DNA was done with roughly 17-34 mg of unsorted bulk tissue as input. The study found over 75% viable tumor cells in every tumor sample. TCR beta cDNA was prepared out of around 460 ng total RNA by means of a constant-region primer. Slightly modified ARM-PCR served as the procedure for the TCR beta libraries. These libraries came from three rounds of nested multiplex PCR. With TRBV1-TRBV30 forward primers and a C-beta reverse primer, the first two PCR rounds were run for about 10 cycles each. MiXCR was run by TCRdb on the multiplex PCR reads, yielding one entry per CDR3 protein. The sample has tens of thousands of distinct CDR3 sequences, about 80% seen once. Germline V gene lookup returns CDR1 MNHEY and CDR2 SVGAGI. The CDR3 totals 16 residues.

The receptor comes from a man in his forties with primary liver carcinoma and hepatitis B virus infection. The chain uses TRBV6-5 and TRBJ1-3, with D hard to call. The specimen was liver tumor tissue from sampling region 2. Subset in this sample: tumor region T2, inferior pole. The DNA of the CDR3 is TGTGGCAGCAGTATATACGGGCCTGGCGCTGGAAACACCATATATTTT. This gives the protein CGSSIYGPGAGNTIYF.